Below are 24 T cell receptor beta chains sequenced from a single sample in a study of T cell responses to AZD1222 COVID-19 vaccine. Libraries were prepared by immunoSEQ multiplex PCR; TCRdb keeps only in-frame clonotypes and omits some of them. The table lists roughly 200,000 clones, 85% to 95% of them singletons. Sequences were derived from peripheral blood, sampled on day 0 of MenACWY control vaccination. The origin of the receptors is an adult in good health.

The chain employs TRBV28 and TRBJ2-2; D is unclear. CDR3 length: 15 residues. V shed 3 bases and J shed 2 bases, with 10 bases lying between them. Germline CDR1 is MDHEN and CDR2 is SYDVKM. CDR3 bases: TGTGCCAGCAGTTTGGGTGTTTTTAACACCGGGGAGCTGTTTTTT. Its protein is CASSLGVFNTGELFF.

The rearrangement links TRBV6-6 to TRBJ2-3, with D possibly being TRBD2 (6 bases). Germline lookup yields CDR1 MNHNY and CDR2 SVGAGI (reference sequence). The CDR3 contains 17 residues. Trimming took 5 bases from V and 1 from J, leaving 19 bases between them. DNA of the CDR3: TGTGCCAGCAGTCGTGGGACTCTACTAGGTGGCACAGATACGCAGTATTTT. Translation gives CASSRGTLLGGTDTQYF.

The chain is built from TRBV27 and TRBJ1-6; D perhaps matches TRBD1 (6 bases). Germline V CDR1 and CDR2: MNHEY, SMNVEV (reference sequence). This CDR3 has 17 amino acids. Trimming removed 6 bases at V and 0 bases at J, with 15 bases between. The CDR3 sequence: CASSPGQLYSYNSPLHF. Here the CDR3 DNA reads TGTGCCAGCAGCCCTGGACAGCTGTACTCCTATAATTCACCCCTCCACTTT.

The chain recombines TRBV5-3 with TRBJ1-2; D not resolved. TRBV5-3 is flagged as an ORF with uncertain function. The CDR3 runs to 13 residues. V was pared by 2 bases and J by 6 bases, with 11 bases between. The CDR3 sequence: CARSFGVRNGYTF. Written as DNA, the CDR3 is TGTGCCAGAAGCTTCGGTGTCAGGAATGGCTACACCTTC.

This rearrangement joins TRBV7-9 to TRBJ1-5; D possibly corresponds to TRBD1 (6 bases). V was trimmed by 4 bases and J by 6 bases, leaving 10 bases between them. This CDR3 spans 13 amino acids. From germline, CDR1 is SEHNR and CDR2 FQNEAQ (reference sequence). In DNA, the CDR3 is TGTGCCAGCAGCTCGGGGGGGGCTCAGCCCCAGCATTTT. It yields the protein CASSSGGAQPQHF.

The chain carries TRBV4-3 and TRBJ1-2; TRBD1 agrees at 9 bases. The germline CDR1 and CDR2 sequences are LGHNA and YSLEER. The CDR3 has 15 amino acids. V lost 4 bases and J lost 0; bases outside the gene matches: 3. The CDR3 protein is CASSRDRDPNYGYTF. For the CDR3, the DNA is TGCGCCAGCAGCCGGGACAGGGACCCTAACTATGGCTACACCTTC.

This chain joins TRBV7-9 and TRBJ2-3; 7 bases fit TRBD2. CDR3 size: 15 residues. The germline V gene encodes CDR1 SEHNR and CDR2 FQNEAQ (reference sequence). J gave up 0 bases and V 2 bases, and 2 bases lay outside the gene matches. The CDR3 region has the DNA TGTGCCAGCAGCTTATCTAGCGGTAGCACAGATACGCAGTATTTT. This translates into CASSLSSGSTDTQYF.

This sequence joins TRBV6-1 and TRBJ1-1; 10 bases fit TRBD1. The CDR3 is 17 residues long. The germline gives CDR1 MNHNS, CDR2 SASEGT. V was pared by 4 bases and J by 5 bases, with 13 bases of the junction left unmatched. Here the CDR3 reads CASSAQARDRGRTEAFF. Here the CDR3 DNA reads TGTGCCAGCAGTGCCCAGGCACGGGACAGGGGAAGAACTGAAGCTTTCTTT.

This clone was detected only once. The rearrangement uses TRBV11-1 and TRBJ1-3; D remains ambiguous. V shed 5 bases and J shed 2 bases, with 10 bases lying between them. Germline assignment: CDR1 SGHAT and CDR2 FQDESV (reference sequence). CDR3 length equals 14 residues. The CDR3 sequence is CASSVRTAGNTIYF. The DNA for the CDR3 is TGTGCCAGCAGCGTAAGGACGGCTGGAAACACCATATATTTT.

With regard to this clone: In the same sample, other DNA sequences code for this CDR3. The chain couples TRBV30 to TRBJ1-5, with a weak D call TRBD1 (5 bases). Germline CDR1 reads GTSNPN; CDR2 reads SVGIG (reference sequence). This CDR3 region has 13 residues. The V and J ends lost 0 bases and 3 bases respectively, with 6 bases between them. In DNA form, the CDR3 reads TGTGCCTGGAGTGTAGGGGACAATCAGCCCCAGCATTTT. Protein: CAWSVGDNQPQHF.

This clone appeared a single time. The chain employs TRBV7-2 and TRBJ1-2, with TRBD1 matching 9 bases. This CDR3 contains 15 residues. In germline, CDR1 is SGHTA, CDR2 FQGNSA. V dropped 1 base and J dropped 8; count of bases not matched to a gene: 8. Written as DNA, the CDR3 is TGTGCCAGCAGCTTAGATATGGGACAGGGCAGCGGCTACACCTTC. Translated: CASSLDMGQGSGYTF.

This CDR3 reads CASSLTTANTEAFF. The CDR3 DNA sequence: TGTGCCAGCAGCCTTACGACAGCGAACACTGAAGCTTTCTTT. This chain connects TRBV7-9 to TRBJ1-1; D is possibly TRBD1 (5 bases). Trimming stripped 5 bases from V and 1 base from J, with 11 bases between. Looked up from germline, CDR1 is SEHNR and CDR2 is FQNEAQ (reference sequence). The CDR3 consists of 14 residues.

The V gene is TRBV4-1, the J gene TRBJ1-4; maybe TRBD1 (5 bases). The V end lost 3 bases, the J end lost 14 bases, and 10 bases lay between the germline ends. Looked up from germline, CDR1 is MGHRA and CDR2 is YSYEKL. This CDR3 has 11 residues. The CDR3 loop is CASSQGRGLFF. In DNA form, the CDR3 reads TGCGCCAGCAGCCAGGGACGAGGGCTGTTTTTT.

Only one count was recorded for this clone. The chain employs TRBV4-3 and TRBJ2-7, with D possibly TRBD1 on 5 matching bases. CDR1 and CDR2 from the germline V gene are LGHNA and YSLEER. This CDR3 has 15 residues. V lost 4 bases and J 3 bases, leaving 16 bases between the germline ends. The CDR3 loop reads CASSPHGRGLYEQYF. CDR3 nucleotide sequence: TGCGCCAGCAGCCCCCATGGTAGGGGCCTCTACGAGCAGTACTTC.

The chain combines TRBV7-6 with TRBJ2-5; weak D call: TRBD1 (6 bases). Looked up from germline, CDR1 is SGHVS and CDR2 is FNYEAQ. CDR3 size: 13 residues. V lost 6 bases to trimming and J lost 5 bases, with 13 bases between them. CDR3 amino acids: CASSRGQRETQYF. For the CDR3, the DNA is TGTGCCAGCAGTCGAGGACAGCGGGAGACCCAGTACTTC.

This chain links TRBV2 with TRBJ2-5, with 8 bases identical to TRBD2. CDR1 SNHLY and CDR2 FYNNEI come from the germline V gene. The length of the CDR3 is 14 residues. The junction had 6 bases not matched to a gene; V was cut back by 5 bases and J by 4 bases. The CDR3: CASSRAGARETQYF. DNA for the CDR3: TGTGCCAGCAGTAGAGCGGGGGCGCGAGAGACCCAGTACTTC.

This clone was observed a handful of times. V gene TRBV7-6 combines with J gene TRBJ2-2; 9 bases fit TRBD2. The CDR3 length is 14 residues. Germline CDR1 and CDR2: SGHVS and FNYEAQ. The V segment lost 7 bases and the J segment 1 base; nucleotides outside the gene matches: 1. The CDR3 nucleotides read TGTGCCAGCAAAGCGGGGGGGAACACCGGGGAGCTGTTTTTT. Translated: CASKAGGNTGELFF.

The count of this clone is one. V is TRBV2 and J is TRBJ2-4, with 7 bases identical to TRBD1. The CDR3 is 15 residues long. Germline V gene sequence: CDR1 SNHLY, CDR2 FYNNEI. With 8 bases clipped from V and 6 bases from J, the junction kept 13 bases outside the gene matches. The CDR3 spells CASGAPGTVVNIQYF. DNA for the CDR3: TGTGCCAGCGGAGCTCCCGGGACAGTTGTAAACATTCAGTACTTC. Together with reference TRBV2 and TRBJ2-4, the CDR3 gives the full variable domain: EPEVTQTPSHQVTQMGQEVILRCVPISNHLYFYWYRQILGQKVEFLVSFYNNEISEKSEIFDDQFSVERPDGSNFTLKIRSTKLEDSAMYFCASGAPGTVVNIQYFGAGTRLSVL.

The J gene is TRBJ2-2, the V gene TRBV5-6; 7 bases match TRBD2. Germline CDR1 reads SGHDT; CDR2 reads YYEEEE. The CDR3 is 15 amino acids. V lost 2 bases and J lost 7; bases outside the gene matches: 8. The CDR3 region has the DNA TGTGCCAGCAGCTTTCGGGGGACTAAGGGCGGGGAGCTGTTTTTT. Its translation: CASSFRGTKGGELFF.

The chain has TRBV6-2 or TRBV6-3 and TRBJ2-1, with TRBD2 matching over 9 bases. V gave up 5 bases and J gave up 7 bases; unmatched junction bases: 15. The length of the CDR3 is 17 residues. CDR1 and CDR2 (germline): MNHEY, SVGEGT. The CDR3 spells CASSTQHRGGAWNEQFF. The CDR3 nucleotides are TGTGCCAGCAGTACCCAGCACCGCGGGGGGGCGTGGAATGAGCAGTTCTTC.

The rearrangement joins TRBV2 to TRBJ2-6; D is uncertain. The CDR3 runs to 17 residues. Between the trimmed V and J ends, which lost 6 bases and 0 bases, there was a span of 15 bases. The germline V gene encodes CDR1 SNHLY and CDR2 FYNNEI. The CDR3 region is CASSLPRRSSGANVLTF. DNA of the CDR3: TGTGCCAGCAGCCTCCCGCGGCGGTCCTCTGGGGCCAACGTCCTGACTTTC.

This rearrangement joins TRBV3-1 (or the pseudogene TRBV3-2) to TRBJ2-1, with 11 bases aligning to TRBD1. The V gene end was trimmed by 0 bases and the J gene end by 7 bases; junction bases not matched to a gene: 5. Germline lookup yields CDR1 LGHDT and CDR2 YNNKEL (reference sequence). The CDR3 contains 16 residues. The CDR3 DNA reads TGTGCCAGCAGCCAAGAATGGGACAGGGGGAAAAATGAGCAGTTCTTC. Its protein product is CASSQEWDRGKNEQFF.

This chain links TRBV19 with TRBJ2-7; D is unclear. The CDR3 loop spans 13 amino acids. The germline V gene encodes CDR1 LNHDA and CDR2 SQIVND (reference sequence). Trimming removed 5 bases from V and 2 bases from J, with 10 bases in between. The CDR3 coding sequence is TGTGCCAGTAGTGTGACGGCCCCCTACGAGCAGTACTTC. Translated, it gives CASSVTAPYEQYF.

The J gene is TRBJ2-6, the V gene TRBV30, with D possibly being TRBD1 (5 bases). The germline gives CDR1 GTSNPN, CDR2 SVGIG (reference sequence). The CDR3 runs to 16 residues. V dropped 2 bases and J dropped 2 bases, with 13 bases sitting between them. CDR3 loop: CAWSPAGLTGANVLTF. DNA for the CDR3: TGTGCCTGGAGTCCGGCAGGGTTGACTGGGGCCAACGTCCTGACTTTC.